The T cell receptor beta chain under discussion was sequenced for a study of tumor-infiltrating lymphocytes in primary liver carcinoma. TCR beta cDNA came from about 450 ng total RNA, primed with a constant-region primer. ARM-PCR, slightly modified, supplied the TCR beta libraries through three nested multiplex PCR rounds. Primers for the first two PCR rounds were TRBV1-TRBV30 forward primers and a C-beta reverse primer (around 10 cycles per round). In TCRdb, the multiplex PCR reads were re-called with MiXCR into one record per CDR3 protein. The sample comprises around 120,000 distinct CDR3 sequences, roughly three fifths of which are singletons, and approximately 10% rests with the top ten. From around 18-30 mg of unsorted bulk tissue, DNA and RNA were co-extracted together. There were over 85% viable tumor cells in every single sample of tumor. From germline, CDR1 is MNHEY and CDR2 SVGAGI. The length of the CDR3 is 14 residues. V dropped 6 bases and J dropped 2 bases, with 14 bases sitting between them.

The chain joins TRBV6-5 to TRBJ2-7; no definite D call. The sequencing sample was made of liver tumor tissue from sampling region 1. This sample's subset: tumor region T1, superior pole. The TCR sequence derives from a woman aged 55-70 years with primary liver carcinoma and hepatitis B virus infection. The CDR3: CASRLRLMTYEQYF. The CDR3 DNA reads as TGTGCCAGCAGACTCAGACTCATGACCTACGAGCAGTACTTC.